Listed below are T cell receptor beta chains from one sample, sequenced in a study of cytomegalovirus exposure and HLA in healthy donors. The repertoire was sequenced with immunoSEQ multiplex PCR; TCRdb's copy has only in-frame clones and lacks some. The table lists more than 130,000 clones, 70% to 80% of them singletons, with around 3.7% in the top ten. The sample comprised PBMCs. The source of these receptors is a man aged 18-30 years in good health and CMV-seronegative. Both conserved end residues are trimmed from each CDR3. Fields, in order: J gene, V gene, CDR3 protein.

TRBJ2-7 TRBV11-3 ASSLGGGEQY
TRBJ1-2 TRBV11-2 ASSFGSSANYGYT
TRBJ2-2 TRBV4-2 ASSSELAGQGTGELF
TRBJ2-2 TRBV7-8 ASSLVVASGELF
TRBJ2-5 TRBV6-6 ASSYLGQGEETQY
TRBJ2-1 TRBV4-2 ASSPVVSGDYNEQF
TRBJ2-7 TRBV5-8 ASSLRSNSYEQY
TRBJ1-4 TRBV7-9 ASSLQGINEKLF
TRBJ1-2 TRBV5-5 ASSLGTANYGYT
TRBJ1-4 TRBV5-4 ASSSDRSNNEKLF
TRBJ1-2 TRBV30 AWSFTGKDYGYT
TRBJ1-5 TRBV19 ASSLPGGSNQPQH
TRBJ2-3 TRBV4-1 ASSHRHSGFDRDTQY
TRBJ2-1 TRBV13 ASSYGTSGGRGEQF
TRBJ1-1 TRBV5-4 ASSFNRRMNTEAF
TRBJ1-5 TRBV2 ASNSGFSNQPQH
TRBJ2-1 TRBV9 ASSGLAMNGEQF
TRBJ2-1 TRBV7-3 ASSSTGGGNEQF
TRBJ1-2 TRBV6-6 ASSYSAGPNYGYT
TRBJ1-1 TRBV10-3 AIRGGGAGTEAF
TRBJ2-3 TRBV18 ASSPPWTSGRGNTQY
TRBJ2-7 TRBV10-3 AISESQGLADYEQY
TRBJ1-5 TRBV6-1 ASRLYSNQPQH
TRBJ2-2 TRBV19 ASSIEIAGGGGRGELF
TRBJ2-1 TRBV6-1 ASSEYIEFGGNNEQF
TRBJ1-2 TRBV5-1 ASSLAAGELGYT
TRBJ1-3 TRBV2 ASRFRDSTSGNTIY
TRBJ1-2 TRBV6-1 ASTFTAHYGYT
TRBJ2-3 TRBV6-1 ASSETGRERGDTQY
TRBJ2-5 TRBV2 ASSGFNRVETQY
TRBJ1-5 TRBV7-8 ASSLEDRENQPQH
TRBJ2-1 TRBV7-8 ASSLAGRVYNEQF
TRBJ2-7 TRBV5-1 ASSLSSGGYEQY
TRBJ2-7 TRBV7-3 ASSSTGTSSDEQY
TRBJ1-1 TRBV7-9 ASSLGQMNTEAF
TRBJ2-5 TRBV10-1 ASSDGRQETQY
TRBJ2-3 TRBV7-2 ASSLGADTDTQY
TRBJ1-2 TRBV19 ASSFPDSNYGYT
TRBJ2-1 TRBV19 ASSIKVGGGRVSYNEQF
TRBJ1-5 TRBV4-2 ASSQDRDQPQH
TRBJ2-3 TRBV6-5 ASSYSGGGLDTQY
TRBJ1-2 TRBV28 ASSVGTAPDGYT
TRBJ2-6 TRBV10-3 AMGTGPSGANVLT
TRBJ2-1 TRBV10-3 AISVPGQGEQF
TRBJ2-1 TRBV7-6 ASSTTGTSGNNEQF
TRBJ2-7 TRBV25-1 ASKWAPQGTFSDYEQY